This T cell receptor beta chain was profiled in a study of blood T cell repertoires in COVID-19. The wider study: Whether acute or convalescent, the COVID-19 samples came from the United States, Italy and Spain.

Authors' methods: Researchers report that nucleated cell counts were estimated from reference gene primer amplification. Produced via immunoSEQ multiplex PCR; TCRdb's table is partial and in-frame only. Clonal size and the V and J genes are those of that table, whereas D and trimming came from the DNA. The sample has some 290,000 clones; over 85% are singletons. V lost 4 bases, J lost 0 bases, and 7 bases lay in between. CDR1 LNHDA and CDR2 SQIVND come from the germline V gene (reference sequence). The CDR3 loop spans 13 amino acids. V and J are TRBV19 and TRBJ2-7; D is ambiguous. The sequenced sample consisted of peripheral blood. The sequence was collected from a woman in her 30s with COVID-19, enrolled during active disease. In nucleotides, the CDR3 is TGTGCCAGTAGTACCCGGTACTCCTACGAGCAGTACTTC. It specifies CASSTRYSYEQYF.